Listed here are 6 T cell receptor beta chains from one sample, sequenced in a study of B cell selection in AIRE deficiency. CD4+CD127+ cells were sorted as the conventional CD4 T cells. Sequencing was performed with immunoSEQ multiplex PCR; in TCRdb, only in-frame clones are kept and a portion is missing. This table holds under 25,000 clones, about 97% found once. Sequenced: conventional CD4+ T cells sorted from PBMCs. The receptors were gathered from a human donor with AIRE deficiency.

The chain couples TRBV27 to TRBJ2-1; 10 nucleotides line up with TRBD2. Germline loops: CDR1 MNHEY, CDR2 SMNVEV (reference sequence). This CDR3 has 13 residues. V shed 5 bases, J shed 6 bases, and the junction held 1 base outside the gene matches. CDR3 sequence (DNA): TGTGCCAGCAGTAGCGGGAGGGCCAATGAGCAGTTCTTC. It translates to CASSSGRANEQFF.

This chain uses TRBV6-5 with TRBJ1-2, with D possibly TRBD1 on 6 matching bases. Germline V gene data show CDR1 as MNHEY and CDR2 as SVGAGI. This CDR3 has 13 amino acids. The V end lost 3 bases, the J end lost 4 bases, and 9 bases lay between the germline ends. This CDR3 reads CASSYRTAYGYTF. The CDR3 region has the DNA TGTGCCAGCAGTTATAGGACAGCCTATGGCTACACCTTC.

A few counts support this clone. Here the CDR3 reads CASSRPQETQYF. As DNA, the CDR3 is TGTGCCAGCTCACGACCCCAAGAGACCCAGTACTTC. This chain joins TRBV18 and TRBJ2-5; D gene ambiguous. CDR1 KGHSH and CDR2 LQKENI come from the germline V gene. Trimming shortened V by 4 bases and J by 1 base, and 4 bases separated the two germline ends. This CDR3 has 12 amino acids.

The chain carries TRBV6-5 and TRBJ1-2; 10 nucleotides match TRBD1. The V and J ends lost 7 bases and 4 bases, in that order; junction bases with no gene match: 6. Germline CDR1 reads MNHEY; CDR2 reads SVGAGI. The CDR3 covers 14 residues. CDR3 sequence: CASKTGGWGYGYTF. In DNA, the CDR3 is TGTGCCAGCAAGACAGGGGGCTGGGGCTATGGCTACACCTTC.

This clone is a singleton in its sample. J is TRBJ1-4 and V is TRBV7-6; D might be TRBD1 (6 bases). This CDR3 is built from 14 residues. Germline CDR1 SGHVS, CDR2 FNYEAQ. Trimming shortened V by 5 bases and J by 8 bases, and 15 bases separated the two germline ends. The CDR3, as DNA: TGTGCCAGCAGCCAACCGGGACAACTCGAAAAACTGTTTTTT. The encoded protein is CASSQPGQLEKLFF.

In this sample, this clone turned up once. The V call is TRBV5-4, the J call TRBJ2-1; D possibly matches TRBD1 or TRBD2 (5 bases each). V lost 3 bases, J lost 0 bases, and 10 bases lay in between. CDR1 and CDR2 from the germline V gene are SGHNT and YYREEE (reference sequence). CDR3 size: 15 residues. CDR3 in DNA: TGTGCCAGCAGCTCCTCAGGGAGCTCCTACAATGAGCAGTTCTTC. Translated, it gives CASSSSGSSYNEQFF. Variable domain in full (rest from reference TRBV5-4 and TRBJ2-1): ETGVTQSPTHLIKTRGQQVTLRCSSQSGHNTVSWYQQALGQGPQFIFQYYREEENGRGNFPPRFSGLQFPNYSSELNVNALELDDSALYLCASSSSGSSYNEQFFGPGTRLTVL.